Shown below are 20 T cell receptor beta chains from a single sample sequenced in a study of cytotoxic CD8 clonotypes in ibrutinib-treated CLL. The method was immunoSEQ multiplex PCR; TCRdb's version includes in-frame clones alone and lacks a portion of them. This table has around 150,000 clones, more than 75% appearing once. This specimen consisted of PBMCs, obtained after 12 months of ibrutinib treatment. These receptors originate from a human donor with chronic lymphocytic leukemia.

The CDR3 spells CASSGWDSMGQPQHF. In nucleotides, the CDR3 is TGTGCCAGCAGCGGATGGGACTCCATGGGGCAGCCCCAGCATTTT. The V call is TRBV5-8, the J call TRBJ1-5; D might be TRBD1 (5 bases). CDR3 size: 15 residues. Trimming cost V 4 bases and J 7 bases, with 18 bases left between them. CDR1 is SGHTS and CDR2 is YDEGEE in the germline V gene.

V gene TRBV7-9 combines with J gene TRBJ1-3, with D tentatively TRBD1 (6 bases). CDR3 length equals 16 residues. The V gene's germline CDR1 is SEHNR and CDR2 FQNEAQ (reference sequence). The V end was cut by 1 base, the J end by 3 bases, with 13 bases between. CDR3 residues: CASSLVGGPFGNTIYF. The CDR3 nucleotides read TGTGCCAGCAGCTTAGTCGGGGGGCCATTTGGAAACACCATATATTTT.

The chain carries TRBV19 and TRBJ2-7; 8 positions match TRBD1. J was trimmed by 6 bases and V by 5 bases; bases with no gene match: 6. Germline V gene lookup returns CDR1 LNHDA and CDR2 SQIVND (reference sequence). The CDR3 runs 13 residues. The CDR3 reads CASSDRGSGEQYF. The CDR3 DNA reads TGTGCCAGTAGTGACAGGGGTTCAGGCGAGCAGTACTTC. Full variable domain (outside the CDR3, taken from reference TRBV19 and TRBJ2-7): DGGITQSPKYLFRKEGQNVTLSCEQNLNHDAMYWYRQDPGQGLRLIYYSQIVNDFQKGDIAEGYSVSREKKESFPLTVTSAQKNPTAFYLCASSDRGSGEQYFGPGTRLTVT.

The chain couples TRBV7-3 to TRBJ2-2, with D possibly TRBD1 on 5 matching bases. V lost 1 base and J lost 5, with 11 bases in between. The length of the CDR3 is 15 residues. Germline-derived CDR1 and CDR2 are SGHTA and FQGTGA. CDR3: CASSLSFQGTGELFF. CDR3 coding DNA: TGTGCCAGCAGCTTAAGTTTTCAGGGAACCGGGGAGCTGTTTTTT.

The V gene is TRBV5-1, the J gene TRBJ1-6; possibly TRBD1 for D (5 bases). V lost 5 bases to trimming and J lost 7 bases, with 19 bases between them. The CDR3 is 16 residues long. CDR1 SGHRS and CDR2 YFSETQ come from the germline V gene. CDR3 coding DNA: TGCGCCAGCAGTCCGGACACCGGGGGTTGGAATTCACCCCTCCACTTT. The encoded protein is CASSPDTGGWNSPLHF.

In the case of this clone: Sequence at one end of the junction differs from germline and may be a read error. This chain links TRBV19 with TRBJ2-7; D is perhaps TRBD1 or TRBD2 (5 bases each). The CDR3 has 11 amino acids. Looked up from germline, CDR1 is LNHDA and CDR2 is SQIVND (reference sequence). CDR3 sequence: CASSVRGEQCF. The CDR3 DNA is TGTGCCAGTAGTGTACGGGGCGAGCAGTGCTTC.

The V gene is TRBV6-5, the J gene TRBJ2-1; 13 bases line up with TRBD2. CDR3 length equals 16 residues. CDR1 MNHEY and CDR2 SVGAGI come from the germline V gene. Trimming cost V 4 bases and J 8 bases; bases outside gene matches: 8. CDR3 nucleotide sequence: TGTGCCAGCAGTTTGAGGACTAGCGGGAGTATCGATGAGCAGTTCTTC. This gives the protein CASSLRTSGSIDEQFF.

V is TRBV13 and J is TRBJ2-5; 8 bases are a match to TRBD2. Germline trimming cut 5 bases from V and 5 bases from J; bases unmatched to any gene: 7. Germline CDR1 and CDR2: PRHDT and FYEKMQ (reference sequence). This CDR3 comprises 14 residues. Here the CDR3 DNA reads TGTGCCAGCAGCCCCGGGACTAGTGTGGAGACCCAGTACTTC. Protein sequence: CASSPGTSVETQYF.

The V gene is TRBV29-1, the J gene TRBJ2-7, with D maybe TRBD2 (5 bases). CDR1 SQVTM and CDR2 ANQGSEA come from the germline V gene. V was shortened by 4 bases and J by 9 bases, with 13 bases between the two germline ends. This CDR3 has 11 residues. The CDR3, as DNA: TGCAGCGTTGGGGGTGAGGGCGGGCAGTACTTC. This codes for CSVGGEGGQYF.

The rearrangement joins TRBV19 to TRBJ2-3, with D maybe TRBD1 (7 bases). The CDR3 consists of 16 residues. Germline V CDR1 and CDR2: LNHDA, SQIVND (reference sequence). The germline V and J ends were trimmed by 7 bases and 3 bases, with 20 bases remaining between them. The DNA for the CDR3 is TGTGCCAGTACCTCGAGGGGGCGGGGTCGGACAGATACGCAGTATTTT. This sequence encodes CASTSRGRGRTDTQYF.

The gene calls are TRBV18 and TRBJ2-1, with TRBD2 matching over 9 bases. Germline V CDR1 and CDR2: KGHSH, LQKENI. This CDR3 spans 15 amino acids. J lost 6 bases, V lost 1 base, and 4 bases had no gene match. The CDR3 reads CASSPLAGVGNEQFF. The CDR3 nucleotides read TGTGCCAGCTCACCACTAGCGGGAGTGGGCAATGAGCAGTTCTTC.

The chain joins TRBV28 to TRBJ1-4; 8 bases are shared with TRBD1. The CDR3 contains 14 residues. Germline trimming cut 3 bases from V and 7 bases from J; bases unmatched to any gene: 4. Germline CDR1 and CDR2: MDHEN and SYDVKM. DNA for the CDR3: TGTGCCAGCAGTTTTGGTGACAGGGGTGAAAAACTGTTTTTT. Protein: CASSFGDRGEKLFF. The variable domain in full, with the rest retrieved from reference TRBV28 and TRBJ1-4, is DVKVTQSSRYLVKRTGEKVFLECVQDMDHENMFWYRQDPGLGLRLIYFSYDVKMKEKGDIPEGYSVSREKKERFSLILESASTNQTSMYLCASSFGDRGEKLFFGSGTQLSVL.

The chain couples TRBV7-3 to TRBJ1-5, with TRBD1 identical over 7 bases. The CDR3 runs to 14 residues. Germline trimming cut 5 bases from V and 7 bases from J; bases unmatched to any gene: 8. CDR1 and CDR2 from the germline V gene are SGHTA and FQGTGA. This CDR3 reads CASSLDRVGQPQHF. Here the CDR3 DNA reads TGTGCCAGCAGCCTAGACAGGGTGGGACAGCCCCAGCATTTT. Variable domain in full (rest from reference TRBV7-3 and TRBJ1-5): GAGVSQTPSNKVTEKGKYVELRCDPISGHTALYWYRQSLGQGPEFLIYFQGTGAADDSGLPNDRFFAVRPEGSVSTLKIQRTERGDSAVYLCASSLDRVGQPQHFGDGTRLSIL.

The V gene is TRBV27, the J gene TRBJ2-1, with TRBD2 identical over 7 bases. With 6 bases clipped from V and 5 bases from J, the junction kept 7 bases outside the gene matches. CDR1 and CDR2 from the germline V gene are MNHEY and SMNVEV (reference sequence). The CDR3 length is 14 residues. The CDR3: CASRRVGGDNEQFF. CDR3 DNA sequence: TGTGCCAGCAGGAGGGTGGGGGGGGACAATGAGCAGTTCTTC.

V usage is TRBV4-2 and J usage is TRBJ1-5; D may be TRBD1 (6 bases). The CDR3 has 17 amino acids. CDR1 is LGHNA and CDR2 is YNFKEQ in the germline V gene. Trimming took off 1 base at V and 2 bases at J, with 15 bases between the two ends. In DNA, the CDR3 is TGTGCCAGCAGCCAAGCTTCCGGGGGGCGCGGCAATCAGCCCCAGCATTTT. It codes for CASSQASGGRGNQPQHF.

V and J are TRBV4-1 and TRBJ2-2; a weak D match, TRBD1 (5 bases). The germline CDR1 and CDR2 sequences are MGHRA and YSYEKL. Trimming shortened V by 0 bases and J by 2 bases, and 10 bases separated the two germline ends. This CDR3 comprises 16 residues. The CDR3 bases are TGCGCCAGCAGCCAAGATCCCCAGGGCAACACCGGGGAGCTGTTTTTT. The encoded protein is CASSQDPQGNTGELFF.

The chain recombines TRBV19 with TRBJ2-2; D is ambiguous. The ends were cut back, 8 bases at V and 6 bases at J, with 10 bases in the middle. The CDR3 spans 12 residues. Germline values: CDR1 LNHDA, CDR2 SQIVND (reference sequence). The CDR3 spells CASQQRPGELFF. The CDR3 nucleotides are TGTGCCAGTCAACAGAGACCCGGGGAGCTGTTTTTT.

This clone was detected only a few times. V and J are TRBV30 and TRBJ1-2; a weak D match, TRBD1 (6 bases). The CDR3 has 11 amino acids. Trimming removed 5 bases from V and 4 bases from J, with 8 bases in between. From germline, CDR1 is GTSNPN and CDR2 SVGIG (reference sequence). The CDR3 nucleotides are TGTGCCTGGGGGGGCCCCTATGGCTACACCTTC. Translated, it gives CAWGGPYGYTF.

The chain joins TRBV10-3 to TRBJ2-5; D is perhaps TRBD2 (5 bases). The CDR3 covers 14 residues. The V end lost 6 bases, the J end lost 5 bases, and 16 bases lay between the germline ends. Germline V gene sequence: CDR1 ENHRY, CDR2 SYGVKD. CDR3 coding DNA: TGTGCCATCAGGGAACCCACTAGTACGGAGACCCAGTACTTC. It translates to CAIREPTSTETQYF.

V usage is TRBV5-1 and J usage is TRBJ1-6; tentative D call: TRBD1 (5 bases). The CDR3 is 16 amino acids. The germline V gene encodes CDR1 SGHRS and CDR2 YFSETQ. V was trimmed by 4 bases and J by 5 bases, leaving 16 bases between them. In nucleotides, the CDR3 is TGCGCCAGCAGCCCGACAGCTACAACCAATAATTCACCCCTCCACTTT. Translated: CASSPTATTNNSPLHF.